This T cell receptor (beta chain) emerged from a study of T cells in tuberculosis. General study results and limits: The TCR-beta difference was not significant; alpha differences partly reflected length.

Repertoires were generated with immunoSEQ multiplex PCR, while TCRdb's copy carries only in-frame clones and drops some. The profile shows some 10,000 clones, 94% of them singletons. Comments on this clone: Its antigen is not known.

V lost 6 bases and J lost 4; bases outside the gene matches: 12. This CDR3 comprises 16 residues. In germline, CDR1 is MNHEY, CDR2 SMNVEV (reference sequence). Sequencing input: PBMCs. The TCR sequence derives from an adult with tuberculosis. The genes are TRBV27 and TRBJ2-3; 8 positions agree with TRBD2. The chain's CDR3 is CASRGTSDFLSDTQYF. The CDR3 coding sequence is TGTGCCAGCAGGGGGACTAGTGATTTTTTATCAGATACGCAGTATTTT.